The 9 T cell receptor beta chains presented below share a single source sample, sequenced in a study of blood T cell repertoires in COVID-19. The table came from immunoSEQ multiplex PCR; TCRdb's copy has only in-frame clones and leaves some out. This table holds 150,000 or so clones, approximately 80% found once. Sequencing input: PBMCs or T cells enriched from blood (not recorded which). These receptors came from a man aged 50-59 years who had recovered from COVID-19.

The chain recombines TRBV27 with TRBJ2-1, with 8 bases fitting TRBD2. Germline V gene lookup returns CDR1 MNHEY and CDR2 SMNVEV (reference sequence). J lost 3 bases, V lost 3 bases, and 4 bases had no gene match. There are 15 residues in the CDR3. In DNA form, the CDR3 reads TGTGCCAGCAGTTTCATACTAGCGGACTACAATGAGCAGTTCTTC. Residues: CASSFILADYNEQFF.

This clone occurred many times. This sequence joins TRBV24-1 and TRBJ2-6, with a possible D match to TRBD2 (6 bases). This CDR3 is built from 16 residues. V dropped 4 bases and J dropped 4 bases, with 13 bases sitting between them. CDR1 is KGHDR, CDR2 SFDVKD, per germline. The CDR3 bases are TGTGCCACCAGTGAAGGCGGGGCGCCGGGGGCCAACGTCCTGACTTTC. Protein: CATSEGGAPGANVLTF.

The chain uses TRBV6-5 and TRBJ1-1, with 7 bases aligning to TRBD1. CDR3 length: 14 amino acids. The J segment lost 5 bases and the V segment lost 4 bases, leaving 7 bases of the junction unmatched. Looked up from germline, CDR1 is MNHEY and CDR2 is SVGAGI. The CDR3 DNA follows: TGTGCCAGCAGTTGGAAGACAGGGAAAACTGAAGCTTTCTTT. As protein: CASSWKTGKTEAFF.

The chain joins TRBV7-2 to TRBJ1-5; D uncertain. The V and J ends lost 5 bases and 1 base respectively, with 15 bases between them. Germline loops: CDR1 SGHTA, CDR2 FQGNSA. The CDR3 spans 16 residues. CDR3: CASSTRREVSNQPQHF. The CDR3 DNA is TGTGCCAGCAGCACAAGGAGAGAGGTGAGCAATCAGCCCCAGCATTTT.

This clone was seen more than once but under ten times. The genes are TRBV7-9 and TRBJ1-5; D not resolved. The CDR3 is 13 residues long. Trimming left V 5 bases short and J 7 bases short, with 12 bases between. Germline V gene lookup returns CDR1 SEHNR and CDR2 FQNEAQ (reference sequence). CDR3 loop: CASSAVLNQPQHF. The CDR3 DNA sequence: TGTGCCAGCAGCGCCGTACTGAACCAGCCCCAGCATTTT.

The chain employs TRBV14 and TRBJ1-2, with D maybe TRBD1 (5 bases). Germline V gene sequence: CDR1 SGHDN, CDR2 FVKESK. The CDR3 has 15 residues. The V gene lost 0 bases and the J gene lost 5 bases, with 13 bases spanning the gap. Here the CDR3 reads CASSQDSGPRYGYTF. DNA for the CDR3: TGTGCCAGCAGCCAAGATTCAGGGCCCCGATATGGCTACACCTTC.

This clone has just one count. The chain employs TRBV18 and TRBJ2-3; 7 bases are a match to TRBD1. V gave up 7 bases and J gave up 5 bases; unmatched junction bases: 6. Germline V lookup: CDR1 KGHSH, CDR2 LQKENI. The CDR3 is 13 amino acids. The CDR3 reads CASCETGIDTQYF. The CDR3 DNA reads TGTGCCAGCTGTGAGACAGGGATAGATACGCAGTATTTT.

The genes are TRBV7-2 and TRBJ1-4; D is unclear. Trimming took off 4 bases at V and 8 bases at J, with 20 bases between the two ends. The CDR3 length is 16 residues. CDR1 SGHTA and CDR2 FQGNSA come from the germline V gene. The CDR3 sequence is CASSSRLRLPEEKLFF. CDR3 in DNA: TGTGCCAGCAGCTCTCGTTTACGCCTTCCTGAGGAAAAACTGTTTTTT.

The chain joins TRBV5-6 to TRBJ1-2, with 7 bases identical to TRBD1. CDR1 SGHDT and CDR2 YYEEEE come from the germline V gene. V lost 0 bases and J lost 7; bases outside the gene matches: 3. CDR3 length: 13 residues. CDR3 in amino acids: CASSLEGAGGYTF. In DNA, the CDR3 is TGTGCCAGCAGCTTGGAGGGGGCTGGTGGCTACACCTTC.